Below are 15 T cell receptor beta chains sequenced from a single sample in a study of blood T cell repertoires in COVID-19. Only in-frame clones appear in the TCRdb table, and some are missing; sequencing was by immunoSEQ multiplex PCR. The sample comprises approximately 72,000 clones, roughly 86% of which are singletons, and roughly 14% rests with the top ten. Source material: peripheral blood. The receptor set was obtained from a woman in her fifties or sixties with acute or convalescent COVID-19.

The rearrangement links TRBV12-3 or TRBV12-4 to TRBJ1-6, with D possibly being TRBD1 (6 bases). The ends were cut back, 6 bases at V and 10 bases at J, with 13 bases in the middle. CDR3 size: 13 residues. CDR3 sequence: CASSQGQGSPLHF. The CDR3 DNA reads TGTGCCAGCAGCCAGGGGCAGGGCTCACCCCTCCACTTT.

The chain employs TRBV7-3 and TRBJ2-3, with 7 bases that match TRBD2. Germline V CDR1 and CDR2: SGHTA, FQGTGA. There are 15 residues in the CDR3. Germline trimming cut 1 base from V and 2 bases from J; bases unmatched to any gene: 3. The CDR3 DNA sequence: TGTGCCAGCAGCTTAAGGGGACTATACACAGATACGCAGTATTTT. Amino acid sequence: CASSLRGLYTDTQYF.

In its sample, this clone was seen many times. The rearrangement links TRBV10-2 to TRBJ2-6; D not resolved. This CDR3 comprises 15 residues. CDR1 and CDR2 from the germline V gene are WSHSY and SAAADI. V lost 5 bases to trimming and J lost 1 base, with 9 bases between them. The CDR3 region has the DNA TGCGCCAGCAGTACTCTAGAGTCTGGGGCCAACGTCCTGACTTTC. Amino acids: CASSTLESGANVLTF.

The rearrangement joins TRBV20-1 to TRBJ2-2; D remains unclear. This CDR3 is built from 14 residues. Germline V gives CDR1 DFQATT, CDR2 SNEGSKA (reference sequence). V dropped 3 bases and J dropped 3 bases, with 11 bases sitting between them. CDR3 coding DNA: TGCAGTGCTAGTACAGAACTTTACACCGGGGAGCTGTTTTTT. This translates into CSASTELYTGELFF.

This clone was seen a handful of times. The chain couples TRBV5-1 to TRBJ2-3; 9 nucleotides align to TRBD2. With V trimmed by 4 bases and J by 2 bases, 8 bases remained unmatched. Germline lookup yields CDR1 SGHRS and CDR2 YFSETQ. The CDR3 has 16 residues. The chain's CDR3 is CASSRGASGNTDTQYF. CDR3 coding DNA: TGCGCCAGCAGCAGGGGGGCTAGCGGGAACACAGATACGCAGTATTTT.

This clone was seen just once. The chain combines TRBV2 with TRBJ2-7; the match to TRBD1 covers 7 bases. V was clipped by 1 base and J by 3 bases; unmatched bases: 6. The CDR3 is 15 residues long. Germline V CDR1 and CDR2: SNHLY, FYNNEI. CDR3 amino acids: CASSEEGAINYEQYF. CDR3 bases: TGTGCCAGCAGTGAAGAGGGGGCGATCAACTACGAGCAGTACTTC. The complete variable domain, with remaining parts taken from reference TRBV2 and TRBJ2-7, reads EPEVTQTPSHQVTQMGQEVILRCVPISNHLYFYWYRQILGQKVEFLVSFYNNEISEKSEIFDDQFSVERPDGSNFTLKIRSTKLEDSAMYFCASSEEGAINYEQYFGPGTRLTVT.

The V gene is TRBV20-1, the J gene TRBJ2-7, with D possibly TRBD1 on 6 matching bases. Germline loops: CDR1 DFQATT, CDR2 SNEGSKA (reference sequence). The CDR3 length is 16 residues. V lost 3 bases and J 3 bases, leaving 21 bases between the germline ends. DNA for the CDR3: TGCAGTGCTAGTAGGTCAGGGGCCGTATTAGGCTACGAGCAGTACTTC. Translating it yields CSASRSGAVLGYEQYF.

This clone was counted only a few times. The chain joins TRBV5-8 to TRBJ1-1; TRBD1 matches at 8 bases. V lost 4 bases to trimming and J lost 0 bases; unmatched junction nucleotides: 14. CDR3 length equals 18 residues. Germline loops: CDR1 SGHTS, CDR2 YDEGEE. In DNA form, the CDR3 reads TGTGCCAGCAGCAGCGCCCGTGCAGGGGGCTGGATGAACACTGAAGCTTTCTTT. As protein: CASSSARAGGWMNTEAFF.

This clone was found once. The chain has TRBV15 and TRBJ1-6; weak D call: TRBD1 (6 bases). The germline CDR1 and CDR2 sequences are LNHNV and YYDKDF (reference sequence). This CDR3 comprises 15 residues. Trimming removed 1 base at V and 10 bases at J, with 14 bases between. CDR3 coding DNA: TGTGCCACCAGCAGAGTGCGGGGGGCAGGATCACCCCTCCACTTT. Encoded protein: CATSRVRGAGSPLHF.

This chain uses TRBV27 with TRBJ1-3; maybe TRBD1 (6 bases). The CDR3 has 14 amino acids. Trimming cost V 4 bases and J 4 bases, with 11 bases left between them. The V gene's germline CDR1 is MNHEY and CDR2 SMNVEV (reference sequence). The CDR3 reads CASSSRQVGNTIYF. DNA of the CDR3: TGTGCCAGCAGTTCCCGACAGGTCGGAAACACCATATATTTT.

This sequence joins TRBV4-1 and TRBJ2-3; TRBD2 aligns across 11 bases. The germline gives CDR1 MGHRA, CDR2 YSYEKL. The J segment lost 2 bases and the V segment lost 2 bases, leaving 3 bases of the junction unmatched. The CDR3 has 16 amino acids. The CDR3 DNA reads TGCGCCAGCAGCCAACGACTAGCGGGGAACACAGATACGCAGTATTTT. It specifies CASSQRLAGNTDTQYF.

The V call is TRBV24-1, the J call TRBJ1-3; TRBD1 is a possible D gene (5 bases). CDR3 length equals 16 residues. Looked up from germline, CDR1 is KGHDR and CDR2 is SFDVKD. V shed 0 bases and J shed 0 bases, with 8 bases lying between them. The CDR3 region is CATSDLRGSSGNTIYF. In DNA, the CDR3 is TGTGCCACCAGTGATTTGCGGGGGAGCTCTGGAAACACCATATATTTT.

V usage is TRBV6-1 and J usage is TRBJ2-6, with 8 positions matching TRBD1. V gave up 3 bases and J gave up 2 bases; unmatched junction bases: 0. The CDR3 runs 15 residues. Per the germline V gene, CDR1 is MNHNS and CDR2 is SASEGT. The CDR3 is CASSETGAGANVLTF. As DNA, the CDR3 is TGTGCCAGCAGTGAGACAGGGGCTGGGGCCAACGTCCTGACTTTC.

This clone turned up a few times. This chain uses TRBV7-6 with TRBJ2-3; the D is unclear. This CDR3 has 12 amino acids. CDR1 and CDR2 from the germline V gene are SGHVS and FNYEAQ. Trimming removed 6 bases from V and 3 bases from J, with 7 bases in between. CDR3 sequence: CASSFITDTQYF. In nucleotides, the CDR3 is TGTGCCAGCAGTTTCATTACAGATACGCAGTATTTT.

The chain carries TRBV2 and TRBJ1-2; 8 positions match TRBD1. The CDR3 sequence is 14 residues long. Trimming at V came to 2 bases and at J to 8 bases, leaving 7 bases not matched to a gene. CDR1 and CDR2 (germline): SNHLY, FYNNEI. CDR3: CASSESSGGAGYTF. The CDR3 DNA reads as TGTGCCAGCAGTGAATCCTCAGGGGGCGCAGGCTACACCTTC.